A selection of T cell receptor beta chains follows, all from one sample in a study of T cells in Graves' hyperthyroidism and ophthalmopathy. Via MiXCR, TCRdb re-called the multiplex PCR reads, giving one row per CDR3 protein. Found here are around 400,000 distinct CDR3 sequences, under 15% of them singletons; the top ten hold 9.2%. Sequencing was done on a sample of blood. These receptors were collected from a woman under 30 with Graves' hyperthyroidism. CDR3s leave out the opening cysteine and the closing phenylalanine or tryptophan. Clone size is shown for a subset of rows, as once, few, many or a class of expanded clone.

TRBJ1-1,many,TRBV4-2,ASSQEDRQANTEAF
TRBJ2-3,NA,TRBV7-3,ASSRLAVSTDTQY
TRBJ1-2,NA,TRBV6-2/TRBV6-3,ASTQIAGGYT
TRBJ2-3,NA,TRBV19,ASSTGFHLDTQY
TRBJ2-7,NA,TRBV5-4,ASSRGQVNSYEQY
TRBJ1-5,few,TRBV7-9,ASSLGGSNRPQH
TRBJ1-1,many,TRBV6-6,ASSYSNRVHTEAF
TRBJ2-3,NA,TRBV6-2/TRBV6-3,ASRGAGSGTDTQY
TRBJ2-3,many,TRBV29-1,SARGPSGGDTQY
TRBJ2-3,few,TRBV9,ASSPAIDTQY
TRBJ1-1,many,TRBV24-1,ATSDSGQEKNTEAF
TRBJ1-2,many,TRBV3-1,ASSQDNYGYT
TRBJ2-1,many,TRBV24-1,ATSEIAGDGNNEQF
TRBJ2-7,many,TRBV7-2,ASSPVPPLLRGVY
TRBJ2-5,many,TRBV12-3/TRBV12-4,ASRLTSGVSGGETQY
TRBJ2-5,many,TRBV7-9,ASSLNRVDETQY
TRBJ2-1,many,TRBV27,ASSLTGYNEQF
TRBJ1-4,many,TRBV5-1,ASRDRQGDRSEKLF
TRBJ2-6,NA,TRBV4-1,ASSQGTGAGANVLT
TRBJ1-1,NA,TRBV19,ASSPPEGQGAISTEAF
TRBJ2-7,many,TRBV25-1,ASSDHRGFIYEQY
TRBJ2-3,many,TRBV24-1,ATSDPGTSTDTQY
TRBJ1-2,many,TRBV28,ASSLNIGSSWRNYGYT
TRBJ2-3,many,TRBV10-3,AIPPPAGLNTQY
TRBJ1-5,NA,TRBV4-1,ASSRLPSVREYDQPQH
TRBJ2-1,NA,TRBV27,ASSRRDLAGNEQF
TRBJ2-5,many,TRBV20-1,SALTGTSGRETQY
TRBJ1-5,NA,TRBV6-2/TRBV6-3,ASSLRGRFSNQPQH
TRBJ1-2,NA,TRBV20-1,SARTLAVYGYT
TRBJ2-3,many,TRBV9,ASMGVTDTQY
TRBJ1-1,few,TRBV19,ASTDRAFMNTEAF
TRBJ2-3,NA,TRBV10-3,ATAPGSTDTQY
TRBJ1-1,many,TRBV18,ASSPPSTGRRTEAF
TRBJ2-7,many,TRBV6-1,ASSEPGQSYEQY
TRBJ1-2,many,TRBV6-5,ASSYTGSGDGYT
TRBJ2-3,NA,TRBV10-3,AISDRPVTDTQY
TRBJ2-2,many,TRBV7-3,ASSSRPVGQTNTGELF
TRBJ1-4,few,TRBV10-3,AISEAGGNEKLF
TRBJ2-7,many,TRBV19,ASSIAGMGTGVEQY
TRBJ2-3,many,TRBV12-3/TRBV12-4,ASRLRRGVTDTQY
TRBJ2-2,many,TRBV27,ATHGRGTSGLLAGELF
TRBJ2-3,many,TRBV7-8,AGSLIVVTGDTQY
TRBJ1-2,many,TRBV5-5,ASSTGSINGYT
TRBJ1-5,NA,TRBV6-1,ASSEGRGSNQPQH
TRBJ2-7,many,TRBV24-1,ATSGGGSGSYEQY
TRBJ2-1,many,TRBV3-1,ASSQTDNEQF
TRBJ2-3,NA,TRBV7-2,ASSPNLADARPQY
TRBJ2-5,NA,TRBV6-5,ASSYSGEPWETQY
TRBJ2-1,many,TRBV20-1,SARGGPYNEQF
TRBJ1-6,many,TRBV20-1,SARGTSKGSYNSPLH
TRBJ2-5,many,TRBV6-2/TRBV6-3,ASSYSTTRAQETQY
TRBJ2-1,few,TRBV5-1,ASSLMPGAYNEQF
TRBJ2-5,many,TRBV5-8,ASSSSGTSGKGEY
TRBJ1-4,many,TRBV7-2,ASSLGVGGRLATNEKLF